This TCR beta chain was sequenced in a study of regulatory T cells in long-lasting Graves disease. At the level of the study: Graves' patients with a new diagnosis had received antithyroid drugs under 3 months.

This clonotype was observed a handful of times. This sample's time point: newly diagnosed GD, antithyroid drugs for less than 3 months. PBMC-extracted RNA yielded the TCR library. American Thyroid Association guidelines were used to diagnose Graves' disease. Patients came through an endocrinology department, and that department was in Xi'an, China. Arm-PCR of CDR3 regions and iRepertoire HTBI primers were used to build TCR beta libraries. Via MiXCR, TCRdb re-called the multiplex PCR reads, giving one row per CDR3 protein. The sample includes about 530,000 distinct CDR3 sequences, 15% to 20% seen only once; the top ten take approximately 25%. CDR3 length equals 14 residues. Germline V lookup: CDR1 PRHDT, CDR2 FYEKMQ (reference sequence). With 5 bases clipped from V and 4 bases from J, the junction kept 6 bases outside the gene matches. This same sample was also taken into another study, of T cells in Graves' hyperthyroidism and ophthalmopathy.

This specimen was peripheral blood mononuclear cells (PBMCs), taken at new diagnosis, from a patient treated with antithyroid drugs. The receptor comes from a woman aged 35-60 years with Graves disease. J is TRBJ1-1 and V is TRBV13, with 8 bases fitting TRBD1. The CDR3, as DNA: TGTGCCAGCAGCCGGACAGGGACGAGCACTGAAGCTTTCTTT. Its translation: CASSRTGTSTEAFF.